This T cell receptor beta chain was observed in a study of a mutant IDH1 vaccine in newly diagnosed glioma. Germline CDR1 SEHNR, CDR2 FQNEAQ (reference sequence). Trimming took 2 bases from V and 4 from J, leaving 9 bases between them. CDR3 length: 13 amino acids. Indicated time point: week 11, during vaccination. With topical imiquimod, each dose of the vaccine consisted of 300 ug of mutant IDH1 20-mer peptide. In regard to this clone: The antigen is undetermined.

Profiling relied on immunoSEQ multiplex PCR, and the TCRdb table lists in-frame clones only, not all of them. This repertoire shows 57,000 or so clones, under 90% found once; its top ten account for about 3.7%. The sample consisted of PBMCs, taken from a glioma patient whose treatment included an IDH1 peptide vaccine. This receptor was taken from a man younger than 45 with glioma. V and J are TRBV7-9 and TRBJ2-7; D is undetermined. The CDR3, as DNA: TGTGCCAGCAGCTTAAGGTCGTATTACGAGCAGTACTTC. This sequence encodes CASSLRSYYEQYF.